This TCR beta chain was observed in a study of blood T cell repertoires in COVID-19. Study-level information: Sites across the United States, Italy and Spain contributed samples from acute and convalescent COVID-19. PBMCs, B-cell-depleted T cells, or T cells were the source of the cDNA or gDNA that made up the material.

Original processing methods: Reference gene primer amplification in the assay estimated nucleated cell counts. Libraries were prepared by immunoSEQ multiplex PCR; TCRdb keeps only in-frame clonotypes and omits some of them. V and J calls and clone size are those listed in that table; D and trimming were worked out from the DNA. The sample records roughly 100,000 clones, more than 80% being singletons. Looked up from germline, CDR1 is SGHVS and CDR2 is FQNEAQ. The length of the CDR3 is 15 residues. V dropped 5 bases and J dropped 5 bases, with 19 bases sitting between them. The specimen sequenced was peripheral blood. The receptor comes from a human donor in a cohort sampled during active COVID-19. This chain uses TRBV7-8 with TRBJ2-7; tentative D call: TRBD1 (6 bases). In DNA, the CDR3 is TGTGCCAGCAGCCAACAACAGGGCCTTGGGAACGAGCAGTACTTC. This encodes CASSQQQGLGNEQYF.